Following are 8 T cell receptor beta chains from one sample sequenced in a study of T-cell memory formation after mild COVID-19. TCRdb called the 5' RACE reads again in MiXCR, with one record for every CDR3 protein. Among approximately 260,000 distinct CDR3 sequences listed, 15% to 20% were seen once. The sequenced sample was PBMCs or a T cell subset sorted from them (not recorded which). All receptors derive from a man younger than 35 who had mild COVID-19 (a few samples of this study predate the infection). Cell type and time point are not known.

This chain joins TRBV28 and TRBJ2-5; no definite D call. V dropped 2 bases and J dropped 0 bases, with 10 bases sitting between them. The CDR3 extends over 15 amino acids. Germline V gene data show CDR1 as MDHEN and CDR2 as SYDVKM. The CDR3 here is CASSLAQTYQETQYF. The CDR3 coding sequence is TGTGCCAGCAGTTTAGCGCAGACATACCAAGAGACCCAGTACTTC.

The chain is built from TRBV5-4 and TRBJ2-5; TRBD2 might be the D (5 bases). CDR1 is SGHNT, CDR2 YYREEE, per germline (reference sequence). Trimming shortened V by 1 base and J by 5 bases, and 12 bases separated the two germline ends. This CDR3 has 14 residues. In nucleotides, the CDR3 is TGTGCCAGCAGCTTGCGGGCGGGTGTGGAGACCCAGTACTTC. Translating gives CASSLRAGVETQYF.

The V call is TRBV7-2, the J call TRBJ1-2; D not resolved. Germline lookup yields CDR1 SGHTA and CDR2 FQGNSA. This CDR3 has 14 amino acids. Trimming stripped 6 bases from V and 4 bases from J, with 15 bases between. The CDR3 reads CASRFASQSYGYTF. The CDR3 nucleotides read TGTGCCAGCAGGTTCGCATCCCAGTCCTATGGCTACACCTTC.

This clonotype was detected only a few times. The chain is built from TRBV20-1 and TRBJ1-5; 7 bases are a match to TRBD1. Germline V gene sequence: CDR1 DFQATT, CDR2 SNEGSKA (reference sequence). J gave up 2 bases and V 5 bases, and 12 bases lay outside the gene matches. This CDR3 is 16 amino acids long. CDR3 nucleotides: TGCAGTGCTGGGTCCGGGGGGACAGAAGGCAATCAGCCCCAGCATTTT. Protein: CSAGSGGTEGNQPQHF.

This clonotype was detected a few times. The chain carries TRBV6-2 or TRBV6-3 and TRBJ1-1, with 8 bases aligning to TRBD1. J was trimmed by 11 bases and V by 6 bases; bases with no gene match: 11. The germline gives CDR1 MNHEY, CDR2 SVGEGT. There are 13 residues in the CDR3. The DNA for the CDR3 is TGTGCCAGCAGCCAAAGACAGGGACAGGCGGCTTTCTTT. Its protein product is CASSQRQGQAAFF.

The chain uses TRBV6-5 and TRBJ1-2, with D maybe TRBD1 (5 bases). V was shortened by 7 bases and J by 4 bases, with 16 bases between the two germline ends. The CDR3 is 14 residues long. Germline CDR1 reads MNHEY; CDR2 reads SVGAGI. This CDR3 is CASTRGDGFYGYTF. CDR3 sequence (DNA): TGTGCCAGCACAAGGGGCGACGGATTCTATGGCTACACCTTC.

In DNA form, the CDR3 reads TGCGCCAGCAGCCCTGACAGGGGAAGAAACACCATATATTTT. This sequence encodes CASSPDRGRNTIYF. This chain connects TRBV4-1 to TRBJ1-3; 8 bases map to TRBD1. J gave up 5 bases and V 4 bases, and 4 bases lay outside the gene matches. There are 14 residues in the CDR3. The germline CDR1 and CDR2 sequences are MGHRA and YSYEKL.

This clonotype occurred many times. The chain recombines TRBV6-1 with TRBJ1-5; no clear D. Deletions cut 4 bases from V and 9 bases from J, with 19 bases between. This CDR3 has 15 residues. CDR1 MNHNS and CDR2 SASEGT come from the germline V gene. The CDR3 DNA follows: TGTGCCAGCAGTGGCGGCCGCTCGCTTGGGCGGCCCCAGCATTTT. Encoded protein: CASSGGRSLGRPQHF.